This TCR beta chain was recorded in a study of blood T cells in healthy people across ages. Whole-study findings and limits: No one knew whether donors had CMV, which possibly confounded expanded clonotype changes. Using unsorted PBMCs precluded a conclusive naive versus antigen-experienced comparison. The fall in TCR beta diversity per million T cells was roughly linear with age.

The germline V gene encodes CDR1 DFQATT and CDR2 SNEGSKA (reference sequence). V lost 0 bases and J 4 bases, leaving 13 bases between the germline ends. The CDR3 consists of 15 residues. Comment on this clonotype: The antigen is unknown.

A sample-barcoded 5' primer and a J-beta primer mix were used in a second PCR of about 6 to 12 cycles. Every molecule of cDNA carried a tag from a template-switch adaptor with 12 random nucleotides. TCRdb re-called the 5' RACE reads with MiXCR, one entry per CDR3 protein. The sample includes under 1,000,000 distinct CDR3 sequences, around 50% of them seen just once. The source material was blood. The receptor's source is an elderly man in good health. This chain links TRBV20-1 with TRBJ1-5; D not certain. In DNA form, the CDR3 reads TGCAGTGCTAGAGATCATTGGGCGGAAAATCAGCCCCAGCATTTT. Its translation: CSARDHWAENQPQHF.